The source of this T cell receptor beta chain is a study of identical twins (dated by TCRdb to the mid-2010s). A note on the overall study: TCR alpha and beta repertoires from monozygotic twins, unrelated adults of various ages and cord blood were deep-sequenced to test whether fetal clonotypes persist. To rule out contamination, the twin experiments were replicated at different times with different library preparation protocols. General study outcomes and caveats: Compared with coincidental sharing between unrelated individuals, an excess of low generation-probability sequences was observed among out-of-frame TCR alpha sequences shared between twins. In monozygotic twins, out-of-frame TCR alpha sharing was systematically underestimated by recombination models, although the models agreed with sharing between unrelated individuals. Because the same donors could not be followed over many years, conclusions were based on cross-sectional statistical analysis. In beta out-of-frame sequences, excess twin sharing was weaker, because having fewer shared sequences lowered the signal-to-noise ratio. Fewer insertions were carried by abundant cord blood beta clonotypes; a weaker similar trend was observed in young adult naive repertoires, while no such trend was observed in memory repertoires. Invariant T cells such as MAIT and iNKT could partly confound zero-insertion analyses, though diverse VJ usage argued against this for most clonotypes.

The method was 5' RACE. The sequencer was an Illumina HiSeq 2000. A universal primer binding site was added through template switching, and the final cDNA carried a unique molecular identifier so that TCR cDNA molecules could be counted accurately. First-strand cDNA for TCR alpha and beta chains was synthesized from specific primers in the conserved constant-segment region. To control for contamination, each cDNA library was double barcoded with a SMART-Mk sample barcode plus Illumina barcodes. TruSeq adapter sequences and Illumina sample barcodes were added in two successive PCR steps. Sequencing of the TCR alpha and beta cDNA libraries was done on the Illumina HiSeq platform using custom primers. The original methods were these. MiGEC was used to process raw reads and extract unique molecular identifiers, and MiXCR was used to find CDR3 positions. For each individual, recombination models were inferred using an EM algorithm with the repgenHMM and IGoR tools. Shared clonotypes were analyzed with the tcR package in R, and sharing was normalized by the product of cloneset sizes. To study raw recombination without the effects of thymic and clonal selection, out-of-frame nonproductive sequences were analyzed. TCRdb redid the processing of the public reads, applying fastp at Q25 and MiXCR, and retained in-frame beta chains. One record per CDR3 amino acid sequence lists the most common genes and DNA. TCRdb, not the original authors, processed these V and J calls. The sample records more than 400,000 distinct CDR3 sequences, nearly 15% of which are singletons. The top ten clonotypes cover nearly 0.45% of the sample.

This clonotype has only a few counts. There is no known antigen for this receptor. Per-base quality was not reported, and no clone a single base away is much larger than it. There are 13 amino acids in the CDR3, from cysteine to phenylalanine inclusive. Just CDR3 DNA is preserved here, 39 bases in frame from base 1. Between the V and J ends, shortened by 1 base and 4 bases respectively, the junction contains 10 bases. CDR1 is given as DFQATT and CDR2 as SNEGSKA, both from the germline V gene (reference sequence). Every donor was a healthy Caucasian. Three pairs of female monozygotic twins, all aged about 18 to 29 years, made up the twin cohort. Positive isolation kits from Invitrogen were used to isolate CD4+ and CD8+ T cell populations. This sample also belongs to another study, concerning yellow fever vaccine responses in identical twins. The second study's authors report: The T cell response to vaccination in identical twins was reported by the authors to appear partly convergent and partly personalized. In the study, vaccine-responding T cell clones were precisely tracked in identical twins.

The sequencing sample was made of CD4+ T cells sorted from blood. The chain links TRBV20-1 with TRBJ2-5, and TRBD2 may be the D gene, going by 6 matching bases. The receptor was derived from a woman aged 18-29 years in good health. In nucleotides, the sequence is TGCAGTGCTAGAGCTGGGAGGAGAGAGACCCAGTACTTC. Its protein is CSARAGRRETQYF.